This is a list of T cell receptor beta chains from one sample in a study of blood T cell repertoires in COVID-19. TCRdb keeps only in-frame clones here, not all; method: immunoSEQ multiplex PCR. The profile shows 45,000 to 55,000 clones, roughly nine tenths of them singletons. The specimen sequenced was peripheral blood. Receptor source: a woman over 75 with acute or convalescent COVID-19. The CDR3 runs from the conserved cysteine through the conserved F or W. D genes are given only for firm matches. Not every row has a clone size; where given, it reads once, few, many or a size class.

.	TRBV15	TRBJ2-3	.	CATSYRVRGTDTQYF	TGTGCCACCAGCTACCGGGTGAGGGGCACAGATACGCAGTATTTT
.	TRBV5-1	TRBJ2-5	.	CASSTRTAGTQYF	TGCGCCAGCAGCACACGGACAGCCGGGACCCAGTACTTC
TRBD2	TRBV10-2	TRBJ2-3	.	CASTLAGASDTQYF	TGCGCCAGCACACTAGCGGGGGCTTCAGATACGCAGTATTTT
.	TRBV12-3/TRBV12-4	TRBJ1-2	.	CASSLGHGGYTF	TGTGCCAGCAGTTTAGGGCATGGCGGCTACACCTTC
.	TRBV2	TRBJ1-1	.	CASTYRHIMNTEAFF	TGTGCCAGCACCTATCGACACATCATGAACACTGAAGCTTTCTTT
.	TRBV7-9	TRBJ2-3	.	CASSFAGWGTDTQYF	TGTGCCAGCAGCTTCGCGGGATGGGGCACAGATACGCAGTATTTT
.	TRBV5-4	TRBJ2-2	.	CASSLETGELFF	TGTGCCAGCAGCTTAGAGACCGGGGAGCTGTTTTTT
.	TRBV18	TRBJ1-1	.	CASSPVQGNTEAFF	TGTGCCAGCTCACCAGTGCAGGGGAACACTGAAGCTTTCTTT
.	TRBV7-2	TRBJ2-7	once	CASSKNAGDYEQYF	TGTGCCAGCAGCAAGAATGCCGGGGACTACGAGCAGTACTTC
TRBD1	TRBV3-1/TRBV3-2	TRBJ1-1	.	CASSHSDRATEAFF	TGTGCCAGCAGCCACTCGGACAGGGCGACTGAAGCTTTCTTT
.	TRBV5-1	TRBJ1-1	.	CASKETANTEAFF	TGCGCCAGCAAGGAGACAGCGAACACTGAAGCTTTCTTT
.	TRBV7-2	TRBJ1-1	.	CASSLALGGTEAFF	TGTGCCAGCAGCTTAGCGCTGGGAGGCACTGAAGCTTTCTTT
.	TRBV6-5	TRBJ2-3	.	CASSQTGTSTDTQYF	TGTGCCAGCAGCCAAACCGGGACTAGCACAGATACGCAGTATTTT
.	TRBV3-1/TRBV3-2	TRBJ2-2	.	CASSQGGIRTGELFF	TGTGCCAGCAGCCAAGGAGGGATCCGCACCGGGGAGCTGTTTTTT
.	TRBV18	TRBJ1-5	.	CASSPGEGNQPQHF	TGTGCCAGCTCACCGGGGGAGGGCAATCAGCCCCAGCATTTT
TRBD2	TRBV5-5	TRBJ2-3	.	CASSLVGLGRGDNTQYF	TGTGCCAGCAGCTTGGTAGGACTAGGTAGGGGTGATAATACGCAGTATTTT
TRBD2	TRBV4-2	TRBJ2-1	.	CASSPIAGSSYNEQFF	TGTGCCAGCAGCCCCATAGCGGGTAGCTCCTACAATGAGCAGTTCTTC
TRBD1	TRBV5-1	TRBJ1-5	.	CASSLMDRDGNQPQHF	TGCGCCAGCAGCTTGATGGACAGGGACGGCAATCAGCCCCAGCATTTT
TRBD1	TRBV5-8	TRBJ2-5	.	CASSADRVVGETQYF	TGTGCCAGCAGCGCGGACAGGGTGGTTGGGGAGACCCAGTACTTC
.	TRBV25-1	TRBJ1-6	.	CASSDGESSYNSPLHF	TGTGCCAGCAGTGACGGGGAGAGCTCCTATAATTCACCCCTCCACTTT
.	TRBV5-1	TRBJ1-3	.	CASSVGDSRSGNTIYF	TGCGCCAGCAGCGTAGGTGACAGCCGCTCTGGAAACACCATATATTTT
.	TRBV5-5	TRBJ2-5	.	CASSLTGTQYF	TGTGCCAGCAGCCTAACGGGGACCCAGTACTTC
.	TRBV7-9	TRBJ1-3	.	CASSLGVDGTGNTIYF	TGTGCCAGCAGCTTAGGGGTTGACGGGACTGGAAACACCATATATTTT
TRBD2	TRBV5-1	TRBJ2-1	.	CASSLAIGRTSGRSSYNEQFF	TGCGCCAGCAGCTTGGCCATTGGCAGGACTAGCGGGAGGAGCTCCTACAATGAGCAGTTCTTC
TRBD2	TRBV6-5	TRBJ2-7	.	CASTSLAGSSYEQYF	TGTGCCAGCACCTCTCTAGCGGGGAGTTCCTACGAGCAGTACTTC
.	TRBV5-6	TRBJ1-4	.	CASSLTGRGNEKLFF	TGTGCCAGCAGTCTGACAGGAAGGGGTAATGAAAAACTGTTTTTT
.	TRBV6-1	TRBJ2-2	.	CASSARRGGVNTGELFF	TGTGCCAGCAGTGCCCGCCGAGGGGGGGTGAACACCGGGGAGCTGTTTTTT
TRBD1	TRBV5-1	TRBJ2-1	once	CASSEGQGSFDEQFF	TGCGCCAGCAGCGAGGGACAGGGGAGTTTTGATGAGCAGTTCTTC
.	TRBV5-1	TRBJ2-3	.	CASSLEFGETDTQYF	TGCGCCAGCAGCTTGGAGTTCGGGGAGACAGATACGCAGTATTTT
.	TRBV7-2	TRBJ1-1	once	CASSFVWGDTEAFF	TGTGCCAGCAGCTTTGTTTGGGGGGACACTGAAGCTTTCTTT
.	TRBV19	TRBJ2-7	.	CASSALRDSTNYEQYF	TGTGCCAGTAGTGCTCTCCGGGACTCCACTAACTACGAGCAGTACTTC
.	TRBV5-1	TRBJ2-5	.	CASSLEAPAQETQYF	TGCGCCAGCAGCTTGGAAGCGCCAGCGCAAGAGACCCAGTACTTC
.	TRBV28	TRBJ1-2	.	CASTPGGFFYGYTF	TGTGCCAGCACCCCCGGGGGATTCTTCTATGGCTACACCTTC
TRBD2	TRBV19	TRBJ2-3	.	CASSIQLAGFTDTQYF	TGTGCCAGTAGTATTCAACTAGCGGGGTTTACAGATACGCAGTATTTT
TRBD1	TRBV5-1	TRBJ1-2	.	CASSLGTPGQGDYGYTF	TGCGCCAGCAGCTTGGGGACGCCGGGACAGGGAGACTATGGCTACACCTTC
TRBD1	TRBV30	TRBJ1-2	.	CAWTPTGFNYGYTF	TGTGCCTGGACGCCGACAGGGTTCAACTATGGCTACACCTTC
.	TRBV3-1/TRBV3-2	TRBJ1-5	.	CASSHTGSNQPQHF	TGTGCCAGCAGCCATACAGGTAGCAATCAGCCCCAGCATTTT
.	TRBV19	TRBJ1-4	.	CASRRGSVTNEKLFF	TGTGCCAGTCGACGGGGTTCGGTAACTAATGAAAAACTGTTTTTT
TRBD2	TRBV7-8	TRBJ2-5	.	CASGGLEGGGTQYF	TGTGCCAGTGGGGGACTAGAGGGTGGTGGGACCCAGTACTTC
.	TRBV5-4	TRBJ2-5	.	CASSLRLDNQETQYF	TGTGCCAGCAGCTTGAGACTGGACAACCAAGAGACCCAGTACTTC
TRBD1	TRBV6-5	TRBJ2-3	.	CASSYSTGGSADTQYF	TGTGCCAGCAGTTACTCGACAGGGGGCAGCGCAGATACGCAGTATTTT
.	TRBV7-8	TRBJ1-2	.	CASSLLTGPRNYGYTF	TGTGCCAGCAGCCTACTGACAGGACCGCGGAACTATGGCTACACCTTC
.	TRBV19	TRBJ2-4	once	CASSMTGANIQYF	TGTGCCAGTAGTATGACGGGAGCAAACATTCAGTACTTC
.	TRBV4-2	TRBJ2-2	.	CASSRGDGNTGELFF	TGTGCCAGCAGCCGGGGGGACGGGAACACCGGGGAGCTGTTTTTT
.	TRBV28	TRBJ2-4	.	CATMEGGAKNIQYF	TGTGCCACCATGGAAGGGGGAGCCAAAAACATTCAGTACTTC
.	TRBV4-1	TRBJ2-7	.	CASSHPGRGLGEQYF	TGCGCCAGCAGCCACCCCGGAAGGGGATTGGGCGAGCAGTACTTC
TRBD2	TRBV3-1/TRBV3-2	TRBJ2-5	.	CASSQSSSGEETQYF	TGTGCCAGCAGCCAATCGTCTAGCGGGGAAGAGACCCAGTACTTC
.	TRBV9	TRBJ2-7	.	CASSEGVGTEQYF	TGTGCCAGCAGCGAGGGGGTGGGCACCGAGCAGTACTTC
TRBD1	TRBV10-3	TRBJ2-7	few	CAISEQGATYEQYF	TGTGCCATCAGTGAACAGGGGGCCACCTACGAGCAGTACTTC